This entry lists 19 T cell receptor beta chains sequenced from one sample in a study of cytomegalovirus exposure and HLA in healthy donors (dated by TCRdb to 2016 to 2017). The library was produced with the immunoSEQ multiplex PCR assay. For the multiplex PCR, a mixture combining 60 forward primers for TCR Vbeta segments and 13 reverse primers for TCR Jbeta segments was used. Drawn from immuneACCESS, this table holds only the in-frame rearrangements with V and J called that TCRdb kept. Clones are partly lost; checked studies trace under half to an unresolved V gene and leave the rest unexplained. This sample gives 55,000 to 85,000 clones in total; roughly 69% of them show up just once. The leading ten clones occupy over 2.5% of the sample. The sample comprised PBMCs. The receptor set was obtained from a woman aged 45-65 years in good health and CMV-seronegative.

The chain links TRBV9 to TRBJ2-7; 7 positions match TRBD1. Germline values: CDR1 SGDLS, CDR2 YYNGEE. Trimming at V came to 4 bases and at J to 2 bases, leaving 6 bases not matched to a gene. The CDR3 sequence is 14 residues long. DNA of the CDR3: TGTGCCAGCAGCCCCCGGGACAGACCCTACGAGCAGTACTTC. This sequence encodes CASSPRDRPYEQYF.

The CDR3 protein is CASSLGGTLYEQYF. In DNA form, the CDR3 reads TGTGCCAGCAGCCTCGGCGGGACGCTCTACGAGCAGTACTTC. This chain links TRBV2 with TRBJ2-7; possible D gene TRBD2, 6 bases. CDR3 size: 14 residues. Germline-derived CDR1 and CDR2 are SNHLY and FYNNEI. The V end lost 6 bases, the J end lost 3 bases, and 15 bases lay between the germline ends.

In DNA, the CDR3 is TGTGCCAGCAGCGTGACTAGCGGGAGAGGCGAGCAGTACTTC. Its protein product is CASSVTSGRGEQYF. The V and J genes are TRBV9 and TRBJ2-7; 12 nucleotides align to TRBD2. CDR3 length: 14 amino acids. The germline V gene has CDR1 SGDLS and CDR2 YYNGEE. Trimming cost V 2 bases and J 6 bases; bases outside gene matches: 3.

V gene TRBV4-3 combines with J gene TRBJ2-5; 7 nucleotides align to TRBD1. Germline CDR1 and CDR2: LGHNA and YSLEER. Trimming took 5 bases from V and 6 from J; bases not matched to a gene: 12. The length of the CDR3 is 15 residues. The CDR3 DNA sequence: TGCGCCAGCAGCGCCGATGTTGGACAGGCCCAGACCCAGTACTTC. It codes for CASSADVGQAQTQYF.

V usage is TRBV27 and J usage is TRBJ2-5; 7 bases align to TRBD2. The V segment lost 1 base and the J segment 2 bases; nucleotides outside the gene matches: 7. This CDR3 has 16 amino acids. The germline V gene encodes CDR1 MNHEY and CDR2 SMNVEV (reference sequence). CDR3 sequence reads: CASSLLREATQETQYF. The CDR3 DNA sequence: TGTGCCAGCAGTTTATTACGGGAGGCAACTCAAGAGACCCAGTACTTC.

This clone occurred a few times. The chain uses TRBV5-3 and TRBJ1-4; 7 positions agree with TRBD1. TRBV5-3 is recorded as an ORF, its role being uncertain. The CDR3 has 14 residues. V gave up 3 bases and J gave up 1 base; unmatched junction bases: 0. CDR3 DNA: TGTGCCAGAAGCTACAGGGGAACTAATGAAAAACTGTTTTTT. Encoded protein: CARSYRGTNEKLFF.

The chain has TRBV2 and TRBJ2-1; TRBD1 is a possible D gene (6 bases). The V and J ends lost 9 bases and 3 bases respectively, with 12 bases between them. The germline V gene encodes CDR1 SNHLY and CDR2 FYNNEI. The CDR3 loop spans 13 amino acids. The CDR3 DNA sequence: TGTGCCAGTTCAGTACAGGGCTACAATGAGCAGTTCTTC. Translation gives CASSVQGYNEQFF. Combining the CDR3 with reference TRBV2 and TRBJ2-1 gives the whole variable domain EPEVTQTPSHQVTQMGQEVILRCVPISNHLYFYWYRQILGQKVEFLVSFYNNEISEKSEIFDDQFSVERPDGSNFTLKIRSTKLEDSAMYFCASSVQGYNEQFFGPGTRLTVL.

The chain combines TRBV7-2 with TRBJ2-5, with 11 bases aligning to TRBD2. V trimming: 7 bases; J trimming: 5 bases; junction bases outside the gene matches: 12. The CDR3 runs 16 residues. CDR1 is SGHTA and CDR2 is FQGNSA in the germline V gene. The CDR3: CASMRRASGRRETQYF. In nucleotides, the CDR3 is TGTGCCAGCATGAGAAGGGCTAGCGGGAGGCGGGAGACCCAGTACTTC.

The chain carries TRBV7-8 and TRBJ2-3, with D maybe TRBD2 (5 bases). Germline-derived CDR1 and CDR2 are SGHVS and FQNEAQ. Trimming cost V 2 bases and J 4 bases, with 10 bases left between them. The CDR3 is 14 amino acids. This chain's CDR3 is CASSLFVRADTQYF. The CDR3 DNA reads TGTGCCAGCAGCTTATTCGTGAGGGCAGATACGCAGTATTTT.

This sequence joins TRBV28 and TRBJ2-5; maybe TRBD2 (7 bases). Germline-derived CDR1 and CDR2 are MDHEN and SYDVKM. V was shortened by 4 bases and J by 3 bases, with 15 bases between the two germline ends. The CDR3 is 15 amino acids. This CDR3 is CASSSLGAGEETQYF. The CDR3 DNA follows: TGTGCCAGCAGTTCCTTGGGGGCGGGGGAAGAGACCCAGTACTTC.

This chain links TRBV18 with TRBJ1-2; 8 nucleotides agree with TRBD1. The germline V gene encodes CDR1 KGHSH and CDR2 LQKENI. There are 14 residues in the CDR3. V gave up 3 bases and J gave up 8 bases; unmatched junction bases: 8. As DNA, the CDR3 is TGTGCCAGCTCACCGACAGGGGCGGCGTCAGGCTACACCTTC. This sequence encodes CASSPTGAASGYTF.

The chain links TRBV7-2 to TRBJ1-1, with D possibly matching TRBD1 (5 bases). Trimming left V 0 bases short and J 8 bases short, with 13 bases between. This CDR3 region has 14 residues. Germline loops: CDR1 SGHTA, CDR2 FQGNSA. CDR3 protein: CASSLAGADVEAFF. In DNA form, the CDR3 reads TGTGCCAGCAGCTTAGCAGGGGCTGACGTCGAAGCTTTCTTT.

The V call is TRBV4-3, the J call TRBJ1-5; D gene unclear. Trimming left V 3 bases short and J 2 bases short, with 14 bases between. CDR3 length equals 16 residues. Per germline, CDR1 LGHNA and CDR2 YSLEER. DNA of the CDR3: TGCGCCAGCAGCCAGGCCTACGCGGGTGGCAATCAGCCCCAGCATTTT. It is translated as CASSQAYAGGNQPQHF.

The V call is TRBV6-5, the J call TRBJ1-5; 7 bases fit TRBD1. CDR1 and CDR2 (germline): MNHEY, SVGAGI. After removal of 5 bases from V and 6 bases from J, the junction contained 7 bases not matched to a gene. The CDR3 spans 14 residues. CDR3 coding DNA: TGTGCCAGCAGTCCCGGGACAGTGGGTCAGCCCCAGCATTTT. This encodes CASSPGTVGQPQHF.

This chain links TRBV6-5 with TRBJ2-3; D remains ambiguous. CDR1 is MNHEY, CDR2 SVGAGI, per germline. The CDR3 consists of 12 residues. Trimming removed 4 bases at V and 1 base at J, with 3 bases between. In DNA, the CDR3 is TGTGCCAGCAGTTCAGGCACAGATACGCAGTATTTT. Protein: CASSSGTDTQYF.

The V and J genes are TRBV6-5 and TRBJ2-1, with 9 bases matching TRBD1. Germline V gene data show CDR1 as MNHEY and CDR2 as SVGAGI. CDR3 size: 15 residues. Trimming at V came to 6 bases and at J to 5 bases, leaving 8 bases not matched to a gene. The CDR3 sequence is CASRPSRDRDNEQFF. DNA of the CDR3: TGTGCCAGCAGACCCTCCCGGGACAGGGACAATGAGCAGTTCTTC.

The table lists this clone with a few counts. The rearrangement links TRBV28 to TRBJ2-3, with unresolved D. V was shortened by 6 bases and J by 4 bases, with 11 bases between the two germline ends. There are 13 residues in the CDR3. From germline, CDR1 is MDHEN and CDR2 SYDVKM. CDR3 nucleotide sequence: TGTGCCAGCAGGAGGCCCCCGCCAGATACGCAGTATTTT. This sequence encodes CASRRPPPDTQYF. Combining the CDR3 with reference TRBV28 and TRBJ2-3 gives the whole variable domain DVKVTQSSRYLVKRTGEKVFLECVQDMDHENMFWYRQDPGLGLRLIYFSYDVKMKEKGDIPEGYSVSREKKERFSLILESASTNQTSMYLCASRRPPPDTQYFGPGTRLTVL.

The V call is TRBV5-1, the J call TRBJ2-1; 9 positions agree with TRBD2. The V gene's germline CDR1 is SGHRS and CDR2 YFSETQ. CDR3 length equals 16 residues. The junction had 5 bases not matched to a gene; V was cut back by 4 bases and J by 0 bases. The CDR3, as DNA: TGCGCCAGCAGCGACCGTAGCGGGAGCTCCTACAATGAGCAGTTCTTC. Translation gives CASSDRSGSSYNEQFF.

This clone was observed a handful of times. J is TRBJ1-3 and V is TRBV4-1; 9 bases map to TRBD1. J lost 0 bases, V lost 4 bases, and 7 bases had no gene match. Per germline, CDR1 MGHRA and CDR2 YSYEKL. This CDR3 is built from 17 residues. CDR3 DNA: TGCGCCAGCAGCCTTGGGGGACAGGGAATCTCTGGAAACACCATATATTTT. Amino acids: CASSLGGQGISGNTIYF.